Each of the 27 T cell receptor beta chains below was sequenced from the same sample in a study of blood T cell repertoires in COVID-19. The table came from immunoSEQ multiplex PCR; TCRdb's copy has only in-frame clones and leaves some out. The repertoire includes 130,000 or so clones, about 85% of them detected once, and approximately 2.4% sits in the top ten. The sample consisted of peripheral blood. These receptor sequences come from a human donor with COVID-19, enrolled during active disease. The donor label of this sample is uncertain.

This chain joins TRBV15 and TRBJ2-7; the D gene is possibly TRBD1 (6 bases). Germline V gene sequence: CDR1 LNHNV, CDR2 YYDKDF (reference sequence). The CDR3 loop spans 16 amino acids. V was cut by 1 base and J by 1 base, with 14 bases left in between. The DNA for the CDR3 is TGTGCCACCAGCAGAGTAACGCCGGGACAATCCTACGAGCAGTACTTC. The encoded protein is CATSRVTPGQSYEQYF.

This chain links TRBV29-1 with TRBJ1-2; 9 positions agree with TRBD1. CDR3 length: 13 residues. Trimming cost V 8 bases and J 5 bases; bases outside gene matches: 9. CDR1 is SQVTM and CDR2 is ANQGSEA in the germline V gene. The DNA of the CDR3 is TGCAGCCTCTCTCGGGACAGGGATTATGGCTACACCTTC. Protein: CSLSRDRDYGYTF.

CDR3 in amino acids: CASSYSFRDQPQHF. For the CDR3, the DNA is TGTGCCAGCAGTTACTCATTCCGGGATCAGCCCCAGCATTTT. V and J are TRBV6-5 and TRBJ1-5; D is unresolved. V lost 0 bases to trimming and J lost 5 bases, with 8 bases between them. This CDR3 comprises 14 residues. The germline V gene encodes CDR1 MNHEY and CDR2 SVGAGI.

The chain carries TRBV10-1 and TRBJ2-1, with D possibly TRBD2 on 6 matching bases. The CDR3 sequence is 15 residues long. Germline V lookup: CDR1 WNHNN, CDR2 SYGVQD (reference sequence). Trimming shortened V by 1 base and J by 0 bases, and 7 bases separated the two germline ends. The CDR3 bases are TGCGCCAGCAGTGAGTACGGGAGCTCCTACAATGAGCAGTTCTTC. Protein: CASSEYGSSYNEQFF.

V gene TRBV4-1 combines with J gene TRBJ2-3, with TRBD2 matching over 10 bases. V lost 2 bases and J lost 5; bases outside the gene matches: 7. The CDR3 is 16 residues long. Germline V gives CDR1 MGHRA, CDR2 YSYEKL. The CDR3 sequence: CASSQPLAGVRDTQYF. The CDR3 DNA sequence: TGCGCCAGCAGCCAACCTCTAGCGGGGGTGAGAGATACGCAGTATTTT.

The CDR3 here is CASSAPRSFLAGGQGTQYF. The CDR3 DNA sequence: TGTGCCAGCAGCGCGCCTAGGTCGTTCCTAGCGGGGGGGCAGGGGACCCAGTACTTC. The V call is TRBV5-6, the J call TRBJ2-5; 12 nucleotides line up with TRBD2. Trimming took 4 bases from V and 7 from J; bases not matched to a gene: 20. The V gene's germline CDR1 is SGHDT and CDR2 YYEEEE. This CDR3 has 19 amino acids. Full variable domain (rest looked up from reference TRBV5-6 and TRBJ2-5): DAGVTQSPTHLIKTRGQQVTLRCSPKSGHDTVSWYQQALGQGPQFIFQYYEEEERQRGNFPDRFSGHQFPNYSSELNVNALLLGDSALYLCASSAPRSFLAGGQGTQYFGPGTRLLVL.

The rearrangement links TRBV5-4 to TRBJ2-1; D is ambiguous. The CDR3 has 13 residues. Between the trimmed V and J ends, which lost 0 bases and 10 bases, there was a span of 11 bases. Germline V gene lookup returns CDR1 SGHNT and CDR2 YYREEE (reference sequence). The CDR3, as DNA: TGTGCCAGCAGCTTGGCCTCGGAGTGGGAGCAGTTCTTC. Protein sequence: CASSLASEWEQFF.

The chain uses TRBV28 and TRBJ1-1; TRBD1 aligns across 7 bases. Trimming at V came to 4 bases and at J to 5 bases, leaving 7 bases not matched to a gene. The V gene's germline CDR1 is MDHEN and CDR2 SYDVKM. The CDR3 length is 14 residues. Here the CDR3 reads CASSSPTGETEAFF. As DNA, the CDR3 is TGTGCCAGCAGTTCCCCTACAGGGGAAACTGAAGCTTTCTTT.

The CDR3 region has the DNA TGTGCCAGCAGCCTACTACTCGGGCCGGAGGGCGAGCAGTACTTC. Translated, it gives CASSLLLGPEGEQYF. This chain joins TRBV11-2 and TRBJ2-7, with a possible D match to TRBD2 (6 bases). Per the germline V gene, CDR1 is SGHAT and CDR2 is FQNNGV. V was trimmed by 5 bases and J by 6 bases, leaving 20 bases between them. The CDR3 covers 15 residues. Full variable domain (remainder filled in from reference TRBV11-2 and TRBJ2-7): EAGVAQSPRYKIIEKRQSVAFWCNPISGHATLYWYQQILGQGPKLLIQFQNNGVVDDSQLPKDRFSAERLKGVDSTLKIQPAKLEDSAVYLCASSLLLGPEGEQYFGPGTRLTVT.

A word on this clone: Other DNA sequences in the same sample also yield this CDR3. J is TRBJ1-6 and V is TRBV3-1 (or the pseudogene TRBV3-2), with TRBD1 matching 9 bases. Trimming at V came to 3 bases and at J to 5 bases, leaving 2 bases not matched to a gene. Germline lookup yields CDR1 LGHDT and CDR2 YNNKEL (reference sequence). This CDR3 region has 15 residues. This chain's CDR3 is CASSQGQGHNSPLHF. The CDR3 region has the DNA TGTGCCAGCAGCCAGGGACAGGGACATAATTCACCCCTCCACTTT.

The V and J genes are TRBV5-1 and TRBJ2-2, with unresolved D. From germline, CDR1 is SGHRS and CDR2 YFSETQ. CDR3 length equals 14 residues. Trimming removed 0 bases at V and 3 bases at J, with 6 bases between. CDR3 DNA sequence: TGCGCCAGCAGCTTGGGCGATTACACCGGGGAGCTGTTTTTT. It is translated as CASSLGDYTGELFF.

The V gene is TRBV6-1, the J gene TRBJ1-2; D perhaps matches TRBD1 (6 bases). The CDR3 spans 12 residues. Trimming pared 3 bases from V and 6 bases from J, leaving 8 bases between. Per germline, CDR1 MNHNS and CDR2 SASEGT. This CDR3 reads CASSEQGNGYTF. In DNA, the CDR3 is TGTGCCAGCAGTGAGCAGGGGAATGGCTACACCTTC.

V gene TRBV3-1 (or the pseudogene TRBV3-2) combines with J gene TRBJ1-2, with D possibly TRBD1 on 6 matching bases. The germline V and J ends were trimmed by 2 bases and 4 bases, with 14 bases remaining between them. The CDR3 is 15 residues long. CDR1 is LGHDT and CDR2 is YNNKEL in the germline V gene (reference sequence). The CDR3 loop reads CASSQPRGAGYGYTF. The CDR3 DNA reads TGTGCCAGCAGCCAACCGCGGGGGGCAGGCTATGGCTACACCTTC.

This clone was detected only a few times. The CDR3 DNA reads TGTGCCAGCAGCCCCGGACAGGTTGACGTCCAAGAGACCCAGTACTTC. Its protein is CASSPGQVDVQETQYF. V gene TRBV11-1 combines with J gene TRBJ2-5; 7 bases agree with TRBD1. Germline V gene data show CDR1 as SGHAT and CDR2 as FQDESV (reference sequence). The trim removed 5 bases at V and 1 base at J, leaving 10 bases unmatched. This CDR3 region has 16 residues.

The CDR3 here is CASEATDNSPLHF. The CDR3 nucleotides read TGTGCCTCGGAGGCCACAGATAATTCACCCCTCCACTTT. V gene TRBV28 combines with J gene TRBJ1-6; unclear D gene. This CDR3 region has 13 residues. Germline V CDR1 and CDR2: MDHEN, SYDVKM. V lost 11 bases and J lost 5, with 13 bases in between.

The chain links TRBV7-8 to TRBJ2-1, with 14 bases fitting TRBD2. There are 17 residues in the CDR3. Germline assignment: CDR1 SGHVS and CDR2 FQNEAQ. The V and J ends lost 4 bases and 7 bases, in that order; junction bases with no gene match: 9. CDR3 region: CASSSPAGLAGVNEQFF. The CDR3 DNA sequence: TGTGCCAGCAGCTCACCAGCGGGACTAGCGGGAGTGAATGAGCAGTTCTTC.

The chain joins TRBV6-2 or TRBV6-3 to TRBJ1-5; weak D call: TRBD1 (5 bases). The V and J ends lost 6 bases and 3 bases respectively, with 18 bases between them. Germline CDR1 MNHEY, CDR2 SVGEGT. This CDR3 spans 16 amino acids. CDR3 residues: CASSEVSPGDNQPQHF. In DNA form, the CDR3 reads TGTGCCAGCAGCGAGGTCTCCCCGGGGGACAATCAGCCCCAGCATTTT.

The chain combines TRBV29-1 with TRBJ2-3, with TRBD1 identical over 7 bases. Germline CDR1 and CDR2: SQVTM and ANQGSEA. This CDR3 is 14 amino acids long. J gave up 3 bases and V 5 bases, and 8 bases lay outside the gene matches. CDR3 region: CSVTRQGATDTQYF. As DNA, the CDR3 is TGCAGCGTTACCCGACAGGGAGCGACAGATACGCAGTATTTT.

This sequence joins TRBV29-1 and TRBJ1-4, with no clear D. CDR1 SQVTM and CDR2 ANQGSEA come from the germline V gene. V was shortened by 4 bases and J by 7 bases, with 13 bases between the two germline ends. The CDR3 covers 13 residues. CDR3 nucleotide sequence: TGCAGCGTTGGACTGTCTCGTTTTGAAAAACTGTTTTTT. It encodes CSVGLSRFEKLFF.

This rearrangement joins TRBV29-1 to TRBJ1-1, with 8 bases that match TRBD1. In germline, CDR1 is SQVTM, CDR2 ANQGSEA. The J segment lost 5 bases and the V segment lost 5 bases, leaving 7 bases of the junction unmatched. This CDR3 is built from 13 residues. The DNA for the CDR3 is TGCAGCGTTCAGGGGGCCCCGAGGACTGAAGCTTTCTTT. Translated: CSVQGAPRTEAFF.

CDR3 loop: CASSQSYAGGQPQHF. CDR3 bases: TGCGCCAGCAGTCAATCGTACGCCGGCGGTCAGCCCCAGCATTTT. The V and J genes are TRBV23-1 and TRBJ1-5; the D is unclear. Being an ORF, TRBV23-1 has a function that is uncertain. This CDR3 spans 15 amino acids. The V and J ends lost 0 bases and 6 bases respectively, with 12 bases between them.

This clone appeared once. This chain joins TRBV18 and TRBJ2-3; 11 nucleotides line up with TRBD2. CDR3 length: 16 amino acids. Trimming removed 4 bases from V and 1 base from J; junction bases left unmatched: 4. From germline, CDR1 is KGHSH and CDR2 LQKENI. The CDR3 protein is CASSQAGLAGTDTQYF. The CDR3 DNA reads as TGTGCCAGCTCACAAGCGGGACTAGCGGGCACAGATACGCAGTATTTT.

V is TRBV7-9 and J is TRBJ2-7; a weak D match, TRBD2 (6 bases). The CDR3 runs 15 residues. CDR1 and CDR2 (germline): SEHNR, FQNEAQ (reference sequence). Trimming removed 10 bases from V and 0 bases from J, with 19 bases in between. This chain's CDR3 is CATNGGARSSYEQYF. CDR3 DNA sequence: TGTGCCACCAACGGCGGGGCCCGAAGCTCCTACGAGCAGTACTTC.

V usage is TRBV3-1 (or the pseudogene TRBV3-2) and J usage is TRBJ2-5; 10 bases are a match to TRBD2. Germline CDR1 LGHDT, CDR2 YNNKEL (reference sequence). V lost 4 bases, J lost 5 bases, and 13 bases stayed unmatched. CDR3 length: 17 amino acids. The CDR3 DNA sequence: TGTGCCAGCAGCCCCCCGCGAAGAAGCGGGAGGGGGGAGACCCAGTACTTC. Its protein product is CASSPPRRSGRGETQYF.

V gene TRBV4-1 combines with J gene TRBJ1-4; 7 bases line up with TRBD1. Germline assignment: CDR1 MGHRA and CDR2 YSYEKL. The junction had 9 bases not matched to a gene; V was cut back by 4 bases and J by 4 bases. The CDR3 runs 16 residues. The CDR3 here is CASSRFPQGFNEKLFF. In nucleotides, the CDR3 is TGCGCCAGCAGCCGATTCCCACAGGGGTTTAATGAAAAACTGTTTTTT.

This sequence joins TRBV6-1 and TRBJ2-2; possible D gene TRBD1, 6 bases. With 3 bases removed from V and 4 bases from J, the gap between germline ends came to 15 bases. This CDR3 has 16 residues. In germline, CDR1 is MNHNS, CDR2 SASEGT. The CDR3 is CASSDFRGRSTGELFF. CDR3 in DNA: TGTGCCAGCAGTGATTTCAGGGGACGTAGCACCGGGGAGCTGTTTTTT.

The chain links TRBV5-5 to TRBJ1-1, with no clear D. This CDR3 spans 13 amino acids. The V and J ends lost 3 bases and 1 base respectively, with 7 bases between them. Germline assignment: CDR1 SGHKS and CDR2 YYEKEE (reference sequence). The CDR3 sequence is CASSSPGNTEAFF. The CDR3 nucleotides are TGTGCCAGCAGCTCTCCAGGGAACACTGAAGCTTTCTTT. The full variable domain, in which reference TRBV5-5 and TRBJ1-1 provide the parts outside the CDR3, is DAGVTQSPTHLIKTRGQQVTLRCSPISGHKSVSWYQQVLGQGPQFIFQYYEKEERGRGNFPDRFSARQFPNYSSELNVNALLLGDSALYLCASSSPGNTEAFFGQGTRLTVV.